The source of this T cell receptor beta chain is a study of blood T cell repertoires in COVID-19. Generated by immunoSEQ multiplex PCR, the TCRdb table keeps only in-frame clones and is missing some. In the table there are about 420,000 clones, roughly 90% of which are singletons. This TCR was recovered from a young man with COVID-19, enrolled during active disease. The sample taken for sequencing was peripheral blood.

CDR3 residues: CASSRGGVEAFF. As DNA, the CDR3 is TGTGCCAGCAGCCGCGGGGGGGTTGAAGCTTTCTTT. The chain couples TRBV3-1 (or the pseudogene TRBV3-2) to TRBJ1-1; tentatively, D is TRBD1 (5 bases). Trimming shortened V by 4 bases and J by 7 bases, and 10 bases separated the two germline ends. The CDR3 length is 12 residues. The germline V gene encodes CDR1 LGHDT and CDR2 YNNKEL (reference sequence).